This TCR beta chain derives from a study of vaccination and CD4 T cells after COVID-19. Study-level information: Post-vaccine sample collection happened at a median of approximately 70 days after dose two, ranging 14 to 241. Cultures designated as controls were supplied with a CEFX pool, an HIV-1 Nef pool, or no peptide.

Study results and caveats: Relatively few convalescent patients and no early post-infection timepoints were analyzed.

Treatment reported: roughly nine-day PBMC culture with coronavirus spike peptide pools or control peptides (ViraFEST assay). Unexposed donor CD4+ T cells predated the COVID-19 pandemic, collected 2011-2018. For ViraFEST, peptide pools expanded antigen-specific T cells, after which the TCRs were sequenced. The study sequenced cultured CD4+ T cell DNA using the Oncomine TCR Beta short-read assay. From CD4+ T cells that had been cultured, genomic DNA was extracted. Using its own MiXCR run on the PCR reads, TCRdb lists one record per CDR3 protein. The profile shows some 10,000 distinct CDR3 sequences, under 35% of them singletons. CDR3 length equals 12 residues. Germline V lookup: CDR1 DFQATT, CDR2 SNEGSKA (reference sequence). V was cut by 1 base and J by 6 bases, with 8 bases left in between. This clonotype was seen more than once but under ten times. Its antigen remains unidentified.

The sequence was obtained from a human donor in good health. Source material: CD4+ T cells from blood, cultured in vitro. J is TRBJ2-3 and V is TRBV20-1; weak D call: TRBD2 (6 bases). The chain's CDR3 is CSARVGGDTQYF. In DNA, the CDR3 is TGCAGTGCTAGAGTCGGAGGGGATACGCAGTATTTT.